Listed here is a single T cell receptor beta chain. The entry originates in a study of blood T cell repertoires in COVID-19. Overall study context: Recovered status in Cohort 3 required two negative PCRs, clearance, or symptom resolution. COVID-19 samples, acute and convalescent, were from the United States, Italy and Spain. T cells, B-cell-depleted T cells, or PBMCs provided the cDNA or gDNA that served as material.

The assay was immunoSEQ multiplex PCR, and TCRdb's table has in-frame clones only and misses some. The sample has under 400,000 clones, over 75% seen once. Germline CDR1 is MNHNY and CDR2 is SVGAGI (reference sequence). The length of the CDR3 is 16 residues. Trimming left V 2 bases short and J 1 base short, with 14 bases between. The participants were between about 18 and 89 years old and came from 24 US areas. Sequencing was done on a sample of PBMCs or T cells enriched from blood (not recorded which). V is TRBV6-6 and J is TRBJ2-5, with D possibly matching TRBD2 (5 bases). The TCR was taken from a man aged 35 to 55 in a cohort exposed to, infected with or recovered from COVID-19 (not recorded which). DNA for the CDR3: TGTGCCAGCAGTTACCCTGAGAGCGGATTCCAAGAGACCCAGTACTTC. It specifies CASSYPESGFQETQYF.